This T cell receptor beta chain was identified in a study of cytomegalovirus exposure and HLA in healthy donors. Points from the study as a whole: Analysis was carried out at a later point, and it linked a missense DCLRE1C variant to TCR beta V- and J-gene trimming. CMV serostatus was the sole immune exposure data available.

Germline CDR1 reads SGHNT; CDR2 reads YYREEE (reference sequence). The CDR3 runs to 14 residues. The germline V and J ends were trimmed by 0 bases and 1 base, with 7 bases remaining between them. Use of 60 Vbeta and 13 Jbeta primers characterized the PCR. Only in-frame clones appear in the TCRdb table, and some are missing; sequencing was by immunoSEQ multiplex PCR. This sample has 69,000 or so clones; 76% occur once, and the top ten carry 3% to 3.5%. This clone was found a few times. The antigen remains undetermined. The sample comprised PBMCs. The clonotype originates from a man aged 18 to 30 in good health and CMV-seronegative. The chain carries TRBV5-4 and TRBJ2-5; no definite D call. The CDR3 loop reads CASSLGHSQETQYF. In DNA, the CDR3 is TGTGCCAGCAGCTTGGGCCACAGCCAAGAGACCCAGTACTTC.